One T cell receptor beta chain is described in this entry. The antigen is not known. J gave up 9 bases and V 5 bases, and 11 bases lay outside the gene matches. The CDR3 totals 15 residues. The germline V gene encodes CDR1 SGHVS and CDR2 FQNEAQ. This specimen comes from a study of T-cell reconstitution after alpha-beta-depleted transplantation in children. Points from the study as a whole: Diversity and T-cell counts at one year after transplant derived mostly from new T cells.

It was with unique molecular identifiers that the TCRbeta library was prepared. TCRdb used MiXCR to reprocess the PCR reads, holding one entry per CDR3 protein. The table records 800,000 to 1,000,000 distinct CDR3 sequences, about 26% of them present only once. The chain recombines TRBV7-8 with TRBJ2-1, with 9 bases fitting TRBD1. This clonotype was sampled from a boy in the first two years of life who had a stem cell transplant for SCID, so the T cells may come from the graft donor. The sequenced sample was PBMCs, mostly from graft donor cells, obtained 360 days after TCRalphabeta/CD19-depleted stem cell transplant. The CDR3 reads CASSVQGAPEGEQFF. The CDR3 nucleotides are TGTGCCAGCAGCGTACAGGGGGCCCCGGAAGGTGAGCAGTTCTTC.